The 32 T cell receptor beta chains below all came from one sample that was sequenced in a study of neurological immune-mediated disorders. The time point here: longitudinal time-point 3. TCRdb re-analysed the 5' RACE reads in MiXCR, keeping a single row per CDR3 protein. The data contain 40,000 or so distinct CDR3 sequences, approximately 15% of them seen just once; the ten biggest clones take up 10% to 12%. Sample: PBMCs. The receptor source for this set is a man aged 30 to 39 in good health.

This clonotype was detected many times. V usage is TRBV27 and J usage is TRBJ1-2; 9 nucleotides agree with TRBD1. With V trimmed by 4 bases and J by 8 bases, 8 bases remained unmatched. The CDR3 loop spans 14 amino acids. CDR1 MNHEY and CDR2 SMNVEV come from the germline V gene (reference sequence). CDR3 amino acids: CASSSLGQGSGYTF. The CDR3 bases are TGTGCCAGCAGTTCCCTGGGACAGGGCTCAGGCTACACCTTC.

This clonotype was recorded at least ten times. J is TRBJ2-7 and V is TRBV3-1; no reliable D call. Germline CDR1 and CDR2: LGHDT and YNNKEL (reference sequence). The V gene lost 3 bases and the J gene lost 0 bases, with 9 bases spanning the gap. The length of the CDR3 is 14 residues. This chain's CDR3 is CASSQSQFSYEQYF. For the CDR3, the DNA is TGTGCCAGCAGCCAGAGCCAATTCTCCTACGAGCAGTACTTC.

This clonotype was seen once. The J gene is TRBJ2-3, the V gene TRBV29-1; possible D gene TRBD2, 5 bases. This CDR3 contains 13 residues. CDR1 and CDR2 from the germline V gene are SQVTM and ANQGSEA. Trimming took 3 bases from V and 4 from J, leaving 11 bases between them. The CDR3 bases are TGCAGCGTTGACGGACTCTGGGCAGATACGCAGTATTTT. It is translated as CSVDGLWADTQYF.

This clonotype occurred many times. This CDR3 is CASSLGGRGETQYF. The CDR3 nucleotides are TGTGCCAGCAGTTTGGGGGGGAGGGGGGAGACCCAGTACTTC. V usage is TRBV6-6 and J usage is TRBJ2-5, with D perhaps matching TRBD2 (7 bases). The CDR3 contains 14 residues. V dropped 4 bases and J dropped 5 bases, with 14 bases sitting between them. From germline, CDR1 is MNHNY and CDR2 SVGAGI (reference sequence).

The sample holds many counts of this clonotype. The chain combines TRBV5-1 with TRBJ2-2; 8 bases map to TRBD1. V shed 3 bases and J 5 bases; nucleotides not matched to a gene: 6. Germline V gene data show CDR1 as SGHRS and CDR2 as YFSETQ. This CDR3 region has 15 residues. CDR3 sequence reads: CASSWRTGRTGELFF. DNA of the CDR3: TGCGCCAGCAGCTGGAGGACAGGGCGGACCGGGGAGCTGTTTTTT.

For this clonotype: Possible read error: a much larger clone is one base away. This rearrangement joins TRBV19 to TRBJ2-7; D unclear. CDR3 size: 12 residues. Germline-derived CDR1 and CDR2 are LNHDA and SQIVND (reference sequence). The CDR3 spells CTSSMQDYEQYF. CDR3 DNA: TGTACCAGTAGTATGCAAGATTACGAGCAGTACTTC.

This clonotype was seen ten or more times. The rearrangement joins TRBV20-1 to TRBJ2-1; the D gene is possibly TRBD2 (5 bases). Germline-derived CDR1 and CDR2 are DFQATT and SNEGSKA (reference sequence). V lost 6 bases and J 4 bases, leaving 16 bases between the germline ends. The CDR3 is made up of 14 amino acids. The CDR3 bases are TGCAGTGCCCTTGCGGACTTAATTTACAATGAGCAGTTCTTC. It is translated as CSALADLIYNEQFF.

This clonotype was seen ten or more times. The rearrangement uses TRBV9 and TRBJ2-2; tentative D call: TRBD2 (5 bases). The germline CDR1 and CDR2 sequences are SGDLS and YYNGEE. The V end was cut by 1 base, the J end by 6 bases, with 13 bases between. The CDR3 consists of 15 residues. This chain's CDR3 is CASSVRGPEAGELFF. Here the CDR3 DNA reads TGTGCCAGCAGCGTACGAGGACCGGAGGCCGGGGAGCTGTTTTTT. Filled out from reference TRBV9 and TRBJ2-2, the complete variable domain reads DSGVTQTPKHLITATGQRVTLRCSPRSGDLSVYWYQQSLDQGLQFLIQYYNGEERAKGNILERFSAQQFPDLHSELNLSSLELGDSALYFCASSVRGPEAGELFFGEGSRLTVL.

This clonotype came up many times. This may be a read error: a much more frequent sequence differs by one nucleotide. The chain has TRBV9 and TRBJ1-1; D may be TRBD1 (6 bases). Trimming cost V 2 bases and J 0 bases, with 8 bases left between them. CDR1 SGDLS and CDR2 YYNGEE come from the germline V gene. The CDR3 extends over 14 amino acids. The CDR3 DNA sequence: TGTGCCAGCAGCGTGGACAGTATGAACACTGAAGCTTTCTTT. It encodes CASSVDSMNTEAFF.

This clonotype was seen ten or more times. This rearrangement joins TRBV6-5 to TRBJ2-1; D remains ambiguous. This CDR3 comprises 17 residues. Germline lookup yields CDR1 MNHEY and CDR2 SVGAGI. Trimming took off 0 bases at V and 9 bases at J, with 21 bases between the two ends. Here the CDR3 reads CASSYSLGNPRFGEQFF. CDR3 nucleotides: TGTGCCAGCAGTTACTCGTTGGGCAACCCTCGCTTCGGTGAGCAGTTCTTC.

This clonotype was seen many times. The chain joins TRBV5-5 to TRBJ2-7; D is tentatively TRBD1 or TRBD2 (5 bases each). The CDR3 runs 16 residues. Germline lookup yields CDR1 SGHKS and CDR2 YYEKEE (reference sequence). V was cut by 1 base and J by 3 bases, with 17 bases left in between. The CDR3 DNA is TGTGCCAGCAGCTTGAGAACCGGGACCGCGTTCTACGAGCAGTACTTC. It yields the protein CASSLRTGTAFYEQYF.

This clonotype was seen repeatedly, ten times or more. The chain recombines TRBV5-1 with TRBJ2-1; D ambiguous. Germline V gives CDR1 SGHRS, CDR2 YFSETQ. Trimming took off 2 bases at V and 3 bases at J, with 9 bases between the two ends. This CDR3 spans 14 amino acids. This CDR3 is CASSLSSNYNEQFF. CDR3 nucleotides: TGCGCCAGCAGCTTAAGCTCCAACTACAATGAGCAGTTCTTC.

This clonotype came up many times. V usage is TRBV28 and J usage is TRBJ2-7; 8 nucleotides align to TRBD2. The V gene end was trimmed by 9 bases and the J gene end by 4 bases; junction bases not matched to a gene: 17. CDR3 length: 16 amino acids. Per the germline V gene, CDR1 is MDHEN and CDR2 is SYDVKM. CDR3 loop: CASSLVWASGFYEQYF. In DNA, the CDR3 is TGTGCCAGTTCGCTGGTATGGGCTAGCGGGTTTTACGAGCAGTACTTC.

This clonotype was picked up many times. This sequence joins TRBV28 and TRBJ1-3; D ambiguous. Per germline, CDR1 MDHEN and CDR2 SYDVKM. Deletions cut 3 bases from V and 0 bases from J, with 15 bases between. This CDR3 contains 17 residues. The CDR3 DNA reads as TGTGCCAGCAGTTTTTTCTCGCTGTTAGGCTCTGGAAACACCATATATTTT. Protein product: CASSFFSLLGSGNTIYF.

The table lists this clonotype with many counts. The chain is built from TRBV5-1 and TRBJ1-3; D remains ambiguous. Germline-derived CDR1 and CDR2 are SGHRS and YFSETQ. The V gene lost 0 bases and the J gene lost 8 bases, with 12 bases spanning the gap. The length of the CDR3 is 14 residues. CDR3 loop: CASSLVGIPDTIYF. The DNA for the CDR3 is TGCGCCAGCAGCTTGGTTGGCATCCCGGACACCATATATTTT.

This clonotype was observed many times. The rearrangement joins TRBV5-1 to TRBJ2-7, with D perhaps TRBD2 (5 bases). The V gene's germline CDR1 is SGHRS and CDR2 YFSETQ. The CDR3 sequence is 12 residues long. Trimming shortened V by 3 bases and J by 2 bases, and 6 bases separated the two germline ends. The CDR3: CASSSGTYEQYF. In nucleotides, the CDR3 is TGCGCCAGCAGCTCCGGGACCTACGAGCAGTACTTC.

This clonotype was counted many times. This chain uses TRBV14 with TRBJ2-7; 8 positions agree with TRBD2. The CDR3 covers 15 residues. The V segment lost 1 base and the J segment 4 bases; nucleotides outside the gene matches: 6. Per germline, CDR1 SGHDN and CDR2 FVKESK. For the CDR3, the DNA is TGTGCCAGCAGCCAAGCAAGCGGGAGTTGGTACGAGCAGTACTTC. It specifies CASSQASGSWYEQYF.

This clonotype occurred many times. This chain connects TRBV4-2 to TRBJ2-1, with D possibly matching TRBD2 (6 bases). CDR3 size: 14 residues. CDR1 and CDR2 (germline): LGHNA, YNFKEQ. The germline V and J ends were trimmed by 4 bases and 7 bases, with 14 bases remaining between them. The CDR3 DNA reads TGTGCCAGCAGCCCCCGCCGGGAGTTAAATGAGCAGTTCTTC. Its protein product is CASSPRRELNEQFF.

There are many counts of this clonotype. The V call is TRBV20-1, the J call TRBJ2-1, with 11 bases that match TRBD2. In germline, CDR1 is DFQATT, CDR2 SNEGSKA (reference sequence). V shed 7 bases and J 8 bases; nucleotides not matched to a gene: 10. The length of the CDR3 is 14 residues. The CDR3 nucleotides are TGCAGTGTGATAGCGGGAGGGCCCCCCGATGAGCAGTTCTTC. Its protein is CSVIAGGPPDEQFF.

This sequence joins TRBV15 and TRBJ2-2; TRBD1 matches at 9 bases. Germline V gene sequence: CDR1 LNHNV, CDR2 YYDKDF (reference sequence). V was pared by 5 bases and J by 9 bases, with 10 bases of the junction left unmatched. The CDR3 totals 15 residues. CDR3 nucleotide sequence: TGTGCCACCAGCTGGGACAGGGATAACACAAGGGAGCTGTTTTTT. Amino acids: CATSWDRDNTRELFF.

This clonotype was seen repeatedly, ten times or more. The rearrangement links TRBV20-1 to TRBJ1-6, with 9 bases fitting TRBD1. Trimming removed 5 bases from V and 10 bases from J; junction bases left unmatched: 9. This CDR3 spans 14 amino acids. Germline CDR1 reads DFQATT; CDR2 reads SNEGSKA (reference sequence). The CDR3 coding sequence is TGCAGTGCTGCCGCCGGGACAGGGAGCTCACCCCTCCACTTT. This gives the protein CSAAAGTGSSPLHF.

In its sample, this clonotype was seen many times. This sequence joins TRBV15 and TRBJ2-1, with 10 bases lining up with TRBD2. There are 14 residues in the CDR3. V lost 1 base, J lost 6 bases, and 0 bases stayed unmatched. Germline CDR1 is LNHNV and CDR2 is YYDKDF (reference sequence). The chain's CDR3 is CATSRGLAGNEQFF. CDR3 nucleotide sequence: TGTGCCACCAGCAGAGGACTAGCGGGCAATGAGCAGTTCTTC.

This clonotype was recorded at least ten times. The rearrangement links TRBV29-1 to TRBJ1-2; TRBD1 is a possible D gene (5 bases). This CDR3 contains 17 residues. Trimming removed 0 bases at V and 2 bases at J, with 19 bases between. Germline V gene sequence: CDR1 SQVTM, CDR2 ANQGSEA. The CDR3: CSVEEDPGSGTNYGYTF. For the CDR3, the DNA is TGCAGCGTTGAAGAAGATCCGGGATCTGGGACCAACTATGGCTACACCTTC.

In this sample, this clonotype turned up many times. V usage is TRBV10-3 and J usage is TRBJ2-2, with a possible D match to TRBD1 (6 bases). The ends were cut back, 5 bases at V and 6 bases at J, with 10 bases in the middle. Looked up from germline, CDR1 is ENHRY and CDR2 is SYGVKD. The CDR3 extends over 13 amino acids. CDR3 amino acids: CAISIEGAGELFF. CDR3 coding DNA: TGTGCCATCAGTATTGAGGGGGCCGGGGAGCTGTTTTTT.

This clonotype occurred many times. The chain is built from TRBV6-5 and TRBJ2-2, with D perhaps TRBD1 (6 bases). V lost 0 bases and J lost 4, with 6 bases in between. Germline V gene sequence: CDR1 MNHEY, CDR2 SVGAGI. The CDR3 is made up of 14 amino acids. The CDR3 DNA reads TGTGCCAGCAGTTACTCGGGGGCCACCGGGGAGCTGTTTTTT. It specifies CASSYSGATGELFF.

The table lists this clonotype with many counts. V gene TRBV20-1 combines with J gene TRBJ1-1; possibly TRBD1 for D (6 bases). Trimming shortened V by 5 bases and J by 8 bases, and 24 bases separated the two germline ends. Germline V CDR1 and CDR2: DFQATT, SNEGSKA (reference sequence). This CDR3 has 15 amino acids. DNA of the CDR3: TGCAGTGCTTCAGATGTCCGGGACACGGGAAGCGAAGCTTTCTTT. It is translated as CSASDVRDTGSEAFF.

This clonotype appeared many times. This chain uses TRBV11-2 with TRBJ2-2; the D gene is possibly TRBD2 (5 bases). V lost 2 bases, J lost 5 bases, and 15 bases lay in between. The germline V gene has CDR1 SGHAT and CDR2 FQNNGV. The CDR3 has 16 amino acids. The CDR3 region is CASSLIGERRTGELFF. DNA for the CDR3: TGTGCCAGCAGCTTAATTGGGGAGAGACGGACCGGGGAGCTGTTTTTT.

This clonotype was seen at least ten times. The rearrangement joins TRBV4-1 to TRBJ1-6, with D uncertain. This CDR3 is built from 15 residues. Germline CDR1 reads MGHRA; CDR2 reads YSYEKL. Trimming removed 4 bases from V and 10 bases from J, with 17 bases in between. CDR3 bases: TGCGCCAGCAGCCCCCGGACTGCCGGCGAGTCACCCCTCCACTTT. It is translated as CASSPRTAGESPLHF.

This clonotype was counted many times. This CDR3 is CSVGAGGGTDTQYF. For the CDR3, the DNA is TGCAGCGTTGGGGCGGGAGGGGGAACAGATACGCAGTATTTT. The chain combines TRBV29-1 with TRBJ2-3, with 9 bases fitting TRBD2. V shed 4 bases and J 3 bases; nucleotides not matched to a gene: 5. The CDR3 loop spans 14 amino acids. Germline V gene sequence: CDR1 SQVTM, CDR2 ANQGSEA.

This clonotype was seen at least ten times. One junction end does not reproduce the germline sequence, and a read error may be involved. The chain joins TRBV11-2 to TRBJ2-7; no clear D. This CDR3 comprises 14 residues. Germline V lookup: CDR1 SGHAT, CDR2 FQNNGV. The CDR3 sequence is CASSLGSGSFEQYF. In nucleotides, the CDR3 is TGTGCCAGCAGCTTAGGGTCTGGGTCCTTCGAGCAGTACTTC.

There are many counts of this clonotype. The chain has TRBV5-1 and TRBJ2-1; D perhaps matches TRBD2 (6 bases). The CDR3 length is 15 residues. The germline CDR1 and CDR2 sequences are SGHRS and YFSETQ. Between the trimmed V and J ends, which lost 2 bases and 0 bases, there was a span of 9 bases. Here the CDR3 DNA reads TGCGCCAGCAGCTTAGACGGGAGCTCCTACAATGAGCAGTTCTTC. It encodes CASSLDGSSYNEQFF. Filled out from reference TRBV5-1 and TRBJ2-1, the complete variable domain reads KAGVTQTPRYLIKTRGQQVTLSCSPISGHRSVSWYQQTPGQGLQFLFEYFSETQRNKGNFPGRFSGRQFSNSRSEMNVSTLELGDSALYLCASSLDGSSYNEQFFGPGTRLTVL.

This clonotype has at least ten counts. The chain uses TRBV7-9 and TRBJ2-3; D is unclear. The germline V and J ends were trimmed by 2 bases and 0 bases, with 3 bases remaining between them. CDR1 is SEHNR and CDR2 is FQNEAQ in the germline V gene (reference sequence). The length of the CDR3 is 13 residues. In DNA form, the CDR3 reads TGTGCCAGCAGCTTATGGAGCACAGATACGCAGTATTTT. This codes for CASSLWSTDTQYF.